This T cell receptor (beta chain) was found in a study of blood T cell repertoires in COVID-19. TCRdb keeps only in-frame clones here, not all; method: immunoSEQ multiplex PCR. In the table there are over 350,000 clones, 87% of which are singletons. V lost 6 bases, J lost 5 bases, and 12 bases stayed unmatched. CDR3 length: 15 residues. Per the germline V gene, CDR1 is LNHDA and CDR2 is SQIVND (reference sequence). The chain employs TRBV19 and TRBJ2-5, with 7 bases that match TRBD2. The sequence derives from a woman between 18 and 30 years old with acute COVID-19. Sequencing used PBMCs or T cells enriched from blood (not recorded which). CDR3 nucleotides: TGTGCCAGTAGATCCACTAGCGTGTCGGTGGAGACCCAGTACTTC. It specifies CASRSTSVSVETQYF.